A single sample is the source of the 25 T cell receptor beta chains below, sequenced in a study of CD8+ T cells in alopecia areata. Reverse transcribed after extraction, RNA yielded cDNA as the sequencing template. Some clones are missing from TCRdb's copy, which holds only in-frame ones; the method was immunoSEQ multiplex PCR. The data show fewer than 250,000 clones, about 53% seen once. The source was CD4+ T cells sorted from blood, collected at week 0. These receptors all come from a human donor with alopecia areata.

This clone has only a few counts. The gene calls are TRBV27 and TRBJ2-7; 10 positions match TRBD1. CDR3 length: 16 residues. The V segment lost 6 bases and the J segment 5 bases; nucleotides outside the gene matches: 13. Germline V gene sequence: CDR1 MNHEY, CDR2 SMNVEV (reference sequence). The CDR3 is CASSTRRTGGRNEQYF. In DNA, the CDR3 is TGTGCCAGCAGCACGCGCCGGACAGGGGGTCGGAACGAGCAGTACTTC.

Details on this clone: This specimen includes other DNA sequences encoding the same CDR3. The V gene is TRBV29-1, the J gene TRBJ2-1; tentatively, D is TRBD2 (7 bases). CDR3 size: 15 residues. Looked up from germline, CDR1 is SQVTM and CDR2 is ANQGSEA. V lost 0 bases and J lost 7, with 16 bases in between. The CDR3 spells CSVEDRGGRGNEQFF. CDR3 nucleotide sequence: TGCAGCGTTGAAGATAGGGGGGGTCGCGGAAATGAGCAGTTCTTC.

The gene calls are TRBV4-1 and TRBJ2-3; TRBD1 might be the D (6 bases). Germline CDR1 is MGHRA and CDR2 is YSYEKL. The CDR3 is 14 amino acids. Trimming stripped 1 base from V and 7 bases from J, with 12 bases between. CDR3 amino acids: CASSQATGRNTQYF. In DNA, the CDR3 is TGCGCCAGCAGCCAAGCCACAGGGAGAAATACGCAGTATTTT.

For the CDR3, the DNA is TGTGCCACCACGGAAGACTATAGCAATCAGCCCCAGCATTTT. Encoded protein: CATTEDYSNQPQHF. This chain uses TRBV6-1 with TRBJ1-5; D gene uncertain. CDR1 and CDR2 (germline): MNHNS, SASEGT. The CDR3 consists of 14 residues. Trimming cost V 10 bases and J 0 bases, with 13 bases left between them.

This rearrangement joins TRBV30 to TRBJ2-3; tentative D call: TRBD2 (6 bases). The CDR3 consists of 11 residues. The ends were cut back, 8 bases at V and 5 bases at J, with 11 bases in the middle. Germline assignment: CDR1 GTSNPN and CDR2 SVGIG (reference sequence). In DNA form, the CDR3 reads TGTGCCACGGGACTTTTAGATACGCAGTATTTT. It codes for CATGLLDTQYF.

CDR3 sequence: CASSLGTSDVYEQYF. CDR3 coding DNA: TGTGCCAGCAGCTTGGGGACTAGCGATGTCTACGAGCAGTACTTC. This chain joins TRBV5-4 and TRBJ2-7, with 9 bases matching TRBD2. After removal of 0 bases from V and 3 bases from J, the junction contained 4 bases not matched to a gene. CDR3 length: 15 amino acids. Germline-derived CDR1 and CDR2 are SGHNT and YYREEE (reference sequence).

This chain connects TRBV5-1 to TRBJ2-7; 7 nucleotides agree with TRBD1. With 4 bases clipped from V and 7 bases from J, the junction kept 11 bases outside the gene matches. Germline loops: CDR1 SGHRS, CDR2 YFSETQ. CDR3 length: 14 amino acids. The CDR3 DNA is TGCGCCAGCAGCGAAGGGACAGCTGCTCAGGAGCAGTACTTC. This encodes CASSEGTAAQEQYF.

This chain links TRBV6-5 with TRBJ2-7; 7 bases line up with TRBD1. Trimming removed 4 bases from V and 5 bases from J; junction bases left unmatched: 5. This CDR3 is built from 13 residues. Looked up from germline, CDR1 is MNHEY and CDR2 is SVGAGI. The CDR3 region is CASSLRGLNEQYF. In DNA form, the CDR3 reads TGTGCCAGCAGTTTAAGGGGGCTAAACGAGCAGTACTTC.

V and J are TRBV2 and TRBJ1-5; no firm D call. Looked up from germline, CDR1 is SNHLY and CDR2 is FYNNEI. The CDR3 spans 14 residues. Between the trimmed V and J ends, which lost 4 bases and 0 bases, there was a span of 7 bases. The CDR3 DNA reads as TGTGCCAGCAGTGCCATGAATAGCAATCAGCCCCAGCATTTT. It translates to CASSAMNSNQPQHF. Together with reference TRBV2 and TRBJ1-5, the CDR3 gives the full variable domain: EPEVTQTPSHQVTQMGQEVILRCVPISNHLYFYWYRQILGQKVEFLVSFYNNEISEKSEIFDDQFSVERPDGSNFTLKIRSTKLEDSAMYFCASSAMNSNQPQHFGDGTRLSIL.

Of note for this clone: A read error is possible here, since a much larger clone lies one base away. This chain connects TRBV7-6 to TRBJ1-1, with 7 nucleotides matching TRBD1. The ends lost 6 bases at V and 1 base at J; junction bases unmatched: 2. This CDR3 has 13 amino acids. From germline, CDR1 is SGHVS and CDR2 FNYEAQ. The CDR3 DNA sequence: TGTGCCAGCAGTAGGGACAGGAACACTGAAGCTTTCTTT. It translates to CASSRDRNTEAFF. The whole variable domain, remainder taken from reference TRBV7-6 and TRBJ1-1, is GAGVSQSPRYKVTKRGQDVALRCDPISGHVSLYWYRQALGQGPEFLTYFNYEAQQDKSGLPNDRFSAERPEGSISTLTIQRTEQRDSAMYRCASSRDRNTEAFFGQGTRLTVV.

V is TRBV15 and J is TRBJ1-2, with 7 bases that match TRBD1. Trimming at V came to 1 base and at J to 3 bases, leaving 2 bases not matched to a gene. Per germline, CDR1 LNHNV and CDR2 YYDKDF (reference sequence). The CDR3 has 14 residues. This chain's CDR3 is CATSRGDRDYGYTF. CDR3 DNA sequence: TGTGCCACCAGCAGAGGAGACAGGGACTATGGCTACACCTTC.

V usage is TRBV7-2 and J usage is TRBJ2-7; 8 positions match TRBD2. This CDR3 contains 15 residues. Germline lookup yields CDR1 SGHTA and CDR2 FQGNSA. The junction had 13 bases not matched to a gene; V was cut back by 8 bases and J by 4 bases. DNA of the CDR3: TGTGCCAGCCGAAGTTCAAGCGGGAGAAGGTACGAGCAGTACTTC. Encoded protein: CASRSSSGRRYEQYF.

The V call is TRBV13, the J call TRBJ2-7, with unresolved D. Germline V gene lookup returns CDR1 PRHDT and CDR2 FYEKMQ (reference sequence). The CDR3 is 14 amino acids. Trimming cost V 5 bases and J 6 bases, with 17 bases left between them. The CDR3 DNA is TGTGCCAGCAGCACAGACGTTTGGTTCCGCGAGCAGTACTTC. Translation gives CASSTDVWFREQYF. Full variable domain (missing parts from reference TRBV13 and TRBJ2-7): AAGVIQSPRHLIKEKRETATLKCYPIPRHDTVYWYQQGPGQDPQFLISFYEKMQSDKGSIPDRFSAQQFSDYHSELNMSSLELGDSALYFCASSTDVWFREQYFGPGTRLTVT.

Comments on this clone: This sample includes further DNA sequences coding for the same CDR3. The chain is built from TRBV30 and TRBJ1-5; D not certain. The CDR3 totals 13 residues. The germline gives CDR1 GTSNPN, CDR2 SVGIG (reference sequence). Trimming pared 0 bases from V and 0 bases from J, leaving 3 bases between. The CDR3 protein is CAWSVDSNQPQHF. CDR3 in DNA: TGTGCCTGGAGTGTTGATAGCAATCAGCCCCAGCATTTT.

The V call is TRBV30, the J call TRBJ1-2; 10 nucleotides align to TRBD1. Germline assignment: CDR1 GTSNPN and CDR2 SVGIG (reference sequence). The CDR3 is 16 residues long. V shed 0 bases, J shed 4 bases, and the junction held 8 bases outside the gene matches. The CDR3 bases are TGTGCCTGGAGTGTTAGCCGGGACAGGGGATTCTATGGCTACACCTTC. Translation gives CAWSVSRDRGFYGYTF. The whole variable domain, remainder taken from reference TRBV30 and TRBJ1-2, is SQTIHQWPATLVQPVGSPLSLECTVEGTSNPNLYWYRQAAGRGLQLLFYSVGIGQISSEVPQNLSASRPQDRQFILSSKKLLLSDSGFYLCAWSVSRDRGFYGYTFGSGTRLTVV.

V is TRBV18 and J is TRBJ2-7; perhaps TRBD1 as D (6 bases). CDR3 length: 14 amino acids. Germline loops: CDR1 KGHSH, CDR2 LQKENI. V was trimmed by 3 bases and J by 2 bases, leaving 11 bases between them. The CDR3 sequence is CASSPPDSPYEQYF. The CDR3, as DNA: TGTGCCAGCTCACCCCCGGACAGTCCCTACGAGCAGTACTTC. The complete variable domain, with remaining parts taken from reference TRBV18 and TRBJ2-7, reads NAGVMQNPRHLVRRRGQEARLRCSPMKGHSHVYWYRQLPEEGLKFMVYLQKENIIDESGMPKERFSAEFPKEGPSILRIQQVVRGDSAAYFCASSPPDSPYEQYFGPGTRLTVT.

This clone was found a few times. The chain employs TRBV29-1 and TRBJ1-1, with no clear D. Germline assignment: CDR1 SQVTM and CDR2 ANQGSEA. This CDR3 region has 13 residues. Trimming took off 4 bases at V and 0 bases at J, with 9 bases between the two ends. Here the CDR3 reads CSVGGRVNTEAFF. CDR3 in DNA: TGCAGCGTTGGTGGACGGGTGAACACTGAAGCTTTCTTT.

V usage is TRBV5-6 and J usage is TRBJ1-1, with a weak D call TRBD1 (5 bases). The V gene lost 4 bases and the J gene lost 7 bases, with 11 bases spanning the gap. CDR3 length: 12 amino acids. The germline CDR1 and CDR2 sequences are SGHDT and YYEEEE. CDR3 sequence reads: CASSLGRDEAFF. DNA of the CDR3: TGTGCCAGCAGCCTGGGACGGGATGAAGCTTTCTTT.

CDR3 sequence reads: CASSRQARYEQYF. CDR3 sequence (DNA): TGTGCCAGCAGCCGACAGGCTCGCTACGAGCAGTACTTC. The chain joins TRBV7-9 to TRBJ2-7; D might be TRBD1 (6 bases). The CDR3 contains 13 residues. Trimming stripped 5 bases from V and 3 bases from J, with 11 bases between. Germline CDR1 and CDR2: SEHNR and FQNEAQ (reference sequence). The variable domain in full, with the rest retrieved from reference TRBV7-9 and TRBJ2-7, is DTGVSQNPRHKITKRGQNVTFRCDPISEHNRLYWYRQTLGQGPEFLTYFQNEAQLEKSRLLSDRFSAERPKGSFSTLEIQRTEQGDSAMYLCASSRQARYEQYFGPGTRLTVT.

The chain uses TRBV4-2 and TRBJ1-2, with D unclear. V shed 0 bases and J shed 4 bases, with 3 bases lying between them. This CDR3 has 12 residues. Germline CDR1 is LGHNA and CDR2 is YNFKEQ. The CDR3, as DNA: TGTGCCAGCAGCCAAGATACCTATGGCTACACCTTC. This translates into CASSQDTYGYTF.

This clone was seen only a few times. The V call is TRBV29-1, the J call TRBJ1-5, with 8 bases matching TRBD1. Germline V CDR1 and CDR2: SQVTM, ANQGSEA. Unmatched junction bases numbered 2, after V lost 2 bases and J lost 2 bases. CDR3 length equals 14 residues. The CDR3 here is CSVESTGGNQPQHF. For the CDR3, the DNA is TGCAGCGTTGAATCGACAGGGGGCAATCAGCCCCAGCATTTT.

The CDR3 here is CASSQSTGPTSGANVLTF. CDR3 nucleotide sequence: TGTGCCAGCAGCCAATCCACAGGGCCAACATCTGGGGCCAACGTCCTGACTTTC. The chain links TRBV4-2 to TRBJ2-6; tentative D call: TRBD1 (6 bases). Germline CDR1 is LGHNA and CDR2 is YNFKEQ. The CDR3 has 18 residues. V lost 2 bases, J lost 1 base, and 15 bases lay in between.

The rearrangement links TRBV27 to TRBJ1-2; 8 nucleotides match TRBD1. The CDR3 has 14 amino acids. V was pared by 4 bases and J by 5 bases, with 6 bases of the junction left unmatched. The germline V gene has CDR1 MNHEY and CDR2 SMNVEV (reference sequence). CDR3 sequence reads: CASSSGQGGYGYTF. For the CDR3, the DNA is TGTGCCAGCAGTTCCGGACAGGGAGGGTATGGCTACACCTTC.

The table lists this clone with a few counts. The chain has TRBV9 and TRBJ2-1; D not certain. The CDR3 is 15 residues long. Deletions cut 6 bases from V and 0 bases from J, with 13 bases between. From germline, CDR1 is SGDLS and CDR2 YYNGEE. CDR3 protein: CASTLSPSSYNEQFF. The CDR3 nucleotides read TGTGCCAGCACCCTTTCTCCTAGCTCCTACAATGAGCAGTTCTTC. The complete variable domain, with remaining parts taken from reference TRBV9 and TRBJ2-1, reads DSGVTQTPKHLITATGQRVTLRCSPRSGDLSVYWYQQSLDQGLQFLIQYYNGEERAKGNILERFSAQQFPDLHSELNLSSLELGDSALYFCASTLSPSSYNEQFFGPGTRLTVL.

This clone was found once. The J gene is TRBJ2-2, the V gene TRBV5-1, with 9 bases matching TRBD1. The CDR3 loop spans 15 amino acids. From germline, CDR1 is SGHRS and CDR2 YFSETQ. The V and J ends lost 4 bases and 5 bases, in that order; junction bases with no gene match: 6. CDR3 protein: CASSIRTGVTGELFF. The CDR3 DNA reads TGCGCCAGCAGCATCCGGACAGGGGTGACCGGGGAGCTGTTTTTT.